This is a list of T cell receptor beta chains from one sample in a study of CD8+CD57+ T cells in acquired aplastic anemia. One entry per CDR3 protein results from TCRdb running MiXCR on the reads. This table holds under 150,000 distinct CDR3 sequences, approximately 41% found once. Source material: sorted CD4+, CD8+, or CD8+CD57+ T cells (not recorded which) from PBMCs. All receptors derive from a human donor with aplastic anemia. Both conserved end residues are trimmed from each CDR3. Fields, in order: J gene, V gene, CDR3 length, CDR3 protein.

j_call: TRBJ2-5
v_call: TRBV29-1
cdr3_length: 10
cdr3_aa: SVDRGGETQY

j_call: TRBJ1-6
v_call: TRBV19
cdr3_length: 13
cdr3_aa: ASSIPGQSNSPLH

j_call: TRBJ1-4
v_call: TRBV9
cdr3_length: 12
cdr3_aa: ASSLWDTNEKLF

j_call: TRBJ1-3
v_call: TRBV6-1
cdr3_length: 13
cdr3_aa: ASSPSGAYGNTIY

j_call: TRBJ1-2
v_call: TRBV7-9
cdr3_length: 11
cdr3_aa: ASSREPDYGYT

j_call: TRBJ1-1
v_call: TRBV12-3/TRBV12-4
cdr3_length: 12
cdr3_aa: ASSFTGRNTEAF

j_call: TRBJ2-7
v_call: TRBV6-1
cdr3_length: 12
cdr3_aa: ASRPSGSSYEQY

j_call: TRBJ2-1
v_call: TRBV10-2
cdr3_length: 12
cdr3_aa: ASSALGQGNEQF

j_call: TRBJ2-1
v_call: TRBV24-1
cdr3_length: 15
cdr3_aa: ATSPGTSGGSYNEQF

j_call: TRBJ1-1
v_call: TRBV20-1
cdr3_length: 11
cdr3_aa: SARLERGTEAF

j_call: TRBJ1-1
v_call: TRBV20-1
cdr3_length: 12
cdr3_aa: SASRTQGSPSAF

j_call: TRBJ2-7
v_call: TRBV10-3
cdr3_length: 14
cdr3_aa: AISDPGTAASYEQY

j_call: TRBJ1-2
v_call: TRBV20-1
cdr3_length: 10
cdr3_aa: SAREDIFGYT

j_call: TRBJ2-1
v_call: TRBV6-5
cdr3_length: 12
cdr3_aa: ASSYSGVRYEQF

j_call: TRBJ1-5
v_call: TRBV10-2
cdr3_length: 12
cdr3_aa: ASSVQGGRQPQH

j_call: TRBJ1-1
v_call: TRBV5-1
cdr3_length: 16
cdr3_aa: ASSLPPRQGYMNTEAF

j_call: TRBJ2-1
v_call: TRBV10-3
cdr3_length: 13
cdr3_aa: AISGRSESYNEQF